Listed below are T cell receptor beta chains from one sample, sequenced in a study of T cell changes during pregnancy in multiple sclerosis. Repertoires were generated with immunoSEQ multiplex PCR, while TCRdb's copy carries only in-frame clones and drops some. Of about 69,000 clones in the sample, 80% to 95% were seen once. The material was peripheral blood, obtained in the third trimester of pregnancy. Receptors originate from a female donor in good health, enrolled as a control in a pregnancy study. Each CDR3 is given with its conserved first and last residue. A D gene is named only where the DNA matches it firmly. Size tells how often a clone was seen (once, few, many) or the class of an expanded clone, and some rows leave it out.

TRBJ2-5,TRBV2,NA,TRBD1,CASSHKDRGLLETQYF,TGTGCCAGCAGTCACAAGGACAGGGGGCTTTTGGAGACCCAGTACTTC
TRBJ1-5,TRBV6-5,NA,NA,CASSPTQGGGQPQHF,TGTGCCAGCAGCCCCACTCAGGGAGGTGGACAGCCCCAGCATTTT
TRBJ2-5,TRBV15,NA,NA,CATARRTETQYF,TGTGCCACTGCCAGGCGAACAGAGACCCAGTACTTC
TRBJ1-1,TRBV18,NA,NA,CASSPGSPIAGSFTEAFF,TGTGCCAGCTCACCCGGGAGCCCTATTGCAGGGTCTTTCACTGAAGCTTTCTTT
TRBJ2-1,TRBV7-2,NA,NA,CASSSRGHNEQFF,TGTGCCAGCAGCTCCAGGGGTCACAATGAGCAGTTCTTC
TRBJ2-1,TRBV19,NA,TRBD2,CASSIDIGASGRYNEQFF,TGTGCCAGTAGTATAGATATAGGGGCTAGCGGAAGATACAATGAGCAGTTCTTC
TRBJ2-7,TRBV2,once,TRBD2,CASSAYQTSGSMYEQYF,TGTGCCAGCAGCGCCTACCAAACTAGCGGGAGTATGTACGAGCAGTACTTC
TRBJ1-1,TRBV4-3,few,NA,CASSQGFQGTEAFF,TGCGCCAGCAGCCAAGGTTTCCAGGGTACTGAAGCTTTCTTT
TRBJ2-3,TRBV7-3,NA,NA,CASRYFPSDTQYF,TGTGCCAGCAGATACTTCCCATCAGATACGCAGTATTTT
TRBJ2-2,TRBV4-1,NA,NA,CASSDRLAGVTGELFF,TGCGCCAGCAGCGACCGACTAGCAGGGGTCACCGGGGAGCTGTTTTTT
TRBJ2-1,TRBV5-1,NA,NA,CASYWSDTAYNEQFF,TGCGCCAGCTATTGGTCGGACACAGCCTACAATGAGCAGTTCTTC
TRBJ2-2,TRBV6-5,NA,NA,CASSYTGQYTGELFF,TGTGCCAGCAGTTACACTGGACAGTACACCGGGGAGCTGTTTTTT
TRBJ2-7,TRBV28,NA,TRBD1,CASSFRDRHSYEQYF,TGTGCCAGCAGTTTCCGGGACAGGCACTCCTACGAGCAGTACTTC
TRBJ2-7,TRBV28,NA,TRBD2,CASSLGTSGSYEQYF,TGTGCCAGCAGTTTAGGGACTAGCGGGTCCTACGAGCAGTACTTC
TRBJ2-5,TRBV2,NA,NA,CASSEGPGQETQYF,TGTGCCAGCAGTGAAGGTCCAGGTCAAGAGACCCAGTACTTC
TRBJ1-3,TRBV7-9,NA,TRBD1,CASSSDRATGNTIYF,TGTGCCAGCAGCTCGGACAGGGCGACTGGAAACACCATATATTTT
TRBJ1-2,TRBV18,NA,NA,CASSPGTNYGYTF,TGTGCCAGCTCACCCGGGACTAACTATGGCTACACCTTC
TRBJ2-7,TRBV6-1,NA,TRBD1,CASSGRTGALGSEQYF,TGTGCCAGCAGTGGGAGGACAGGGGCCCTAGGGAGCGAGCAGTACTTC
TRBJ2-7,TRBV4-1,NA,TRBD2,CASSRLPGLPYEQYF,TGCGCCAGCAGCCGCCTACCGGGACTACCCTACGAGCAGTACTTC
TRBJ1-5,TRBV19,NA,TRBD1,CASSPQGAISNQPQHF,TGTGCCAGTAGTCCTCAGGGGGCGATTAGCAATCAGCCCCAGCATTTT
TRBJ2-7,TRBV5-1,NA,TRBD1,CASSPQGIGYEQYF,TGCGCCAGCAGCCCACAGGGGATCGGGTACGAGCAGTACTTC
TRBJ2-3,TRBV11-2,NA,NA,CASSLGKGADTQYF,TGTGCCAGCAGCTTGGGAAAGGGGGCAGATACGCAGTATTTT
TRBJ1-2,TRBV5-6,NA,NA,CASSLAGPWGYTF,TGTGCCAGCAGCTTGGCAGGCCCCTGGGGCTACACCTTC
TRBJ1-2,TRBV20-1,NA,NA,CSAGRDYGYTF,TGCAGTGCCGGGAGAGACTATGGCTACACCTTC
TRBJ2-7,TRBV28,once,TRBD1,CASSFDRVGREQYF,TGTGCCAGCAGTTTTGACAGGGTGGGGAGAGAGCAGTACTTC
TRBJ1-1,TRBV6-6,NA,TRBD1,CASSQGQKNTEAFF,TGTGCCAGCAGTCAGGGACAGAAGAACACTGAAGCTTTCTTT